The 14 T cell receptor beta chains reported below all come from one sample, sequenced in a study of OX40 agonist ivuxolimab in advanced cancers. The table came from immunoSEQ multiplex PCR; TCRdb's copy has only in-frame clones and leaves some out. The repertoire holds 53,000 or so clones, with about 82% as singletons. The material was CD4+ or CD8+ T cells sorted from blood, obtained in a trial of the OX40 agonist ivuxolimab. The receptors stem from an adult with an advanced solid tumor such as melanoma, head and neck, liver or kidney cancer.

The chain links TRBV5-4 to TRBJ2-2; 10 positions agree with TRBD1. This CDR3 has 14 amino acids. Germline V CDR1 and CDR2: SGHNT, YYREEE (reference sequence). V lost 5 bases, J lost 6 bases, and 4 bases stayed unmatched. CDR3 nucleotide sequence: TGTGCCAGCAGGGGACAGGGGTTAGCCGGGGAGCTGTTTTTT. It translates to CASRGQGLAGELFF.

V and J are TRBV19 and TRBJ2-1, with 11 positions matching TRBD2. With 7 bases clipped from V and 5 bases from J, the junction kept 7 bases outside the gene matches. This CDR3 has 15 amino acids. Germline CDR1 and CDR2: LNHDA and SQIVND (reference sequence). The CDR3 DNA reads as TGTGCCAGTAATTTTATTAGCGGGAGGGACAATGAGCAGTTCTTC. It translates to CASNFISGRDNEQFF.

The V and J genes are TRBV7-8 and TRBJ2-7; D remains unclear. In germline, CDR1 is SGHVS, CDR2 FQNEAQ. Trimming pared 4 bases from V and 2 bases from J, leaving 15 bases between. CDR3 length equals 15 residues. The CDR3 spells CASSSRDIGPYEQYF. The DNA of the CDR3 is TGTGCCAGCAGCTCCAGAGACATTGGACCCTACGAGCAGTACTTC.

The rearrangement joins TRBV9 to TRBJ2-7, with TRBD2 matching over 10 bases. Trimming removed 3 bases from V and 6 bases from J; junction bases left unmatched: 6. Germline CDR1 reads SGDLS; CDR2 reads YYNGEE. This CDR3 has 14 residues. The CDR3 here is CASSARTSGGEQYF. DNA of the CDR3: TGTGCCAGCAGCGCCAGGACTAGCGGTGGCGAGCAGTACTTC.

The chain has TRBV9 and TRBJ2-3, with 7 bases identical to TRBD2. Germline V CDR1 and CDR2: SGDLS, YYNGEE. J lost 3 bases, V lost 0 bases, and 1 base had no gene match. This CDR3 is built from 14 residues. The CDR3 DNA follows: TGTGCCAGCAGCGTAGTCGGGGGGACAGATACGCAGTATTTT. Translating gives CASSVVGGTDTQYF. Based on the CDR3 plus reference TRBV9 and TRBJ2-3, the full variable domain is DSGVTQTPKHLITATGQRVTLRCSPRSGDLSVYWYQQSLDQGLQFLIQYYNGEERAKGNILERFSAQQFPDLHSELNLSSLELGDSALYFCASSVVGGTDTQYFGPGTRLTVL.

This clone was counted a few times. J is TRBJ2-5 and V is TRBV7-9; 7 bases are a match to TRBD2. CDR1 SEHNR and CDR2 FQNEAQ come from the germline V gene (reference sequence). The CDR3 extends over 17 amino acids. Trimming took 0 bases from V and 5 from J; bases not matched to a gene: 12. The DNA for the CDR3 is TGTGCCAGCAGCTTAGCGGGGGGGTTCCGTTCATGGGAGACCCAGTACTTC. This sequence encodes CASSLAGGFRSWETQYF. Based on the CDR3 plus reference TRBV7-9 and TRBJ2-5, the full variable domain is DTGVSQNPRHKITKRGQNVTFRCDPISEHNRLYWYRQTLGQGPEFLTYFQNEAQLEKSRLLSDRFSAERPKGSFSTLEIQRTEQGDSAMYLCASSLAGGFRSWETQYFGPGTRLLVL.

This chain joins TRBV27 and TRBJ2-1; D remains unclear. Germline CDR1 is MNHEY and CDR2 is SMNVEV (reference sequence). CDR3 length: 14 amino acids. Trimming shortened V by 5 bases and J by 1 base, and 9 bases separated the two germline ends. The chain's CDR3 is CASSLARSYNEQFF. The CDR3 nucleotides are TGTGCCAGCAGTCTCGCGCGATCCTACAATGAGCAGTTCTTC.

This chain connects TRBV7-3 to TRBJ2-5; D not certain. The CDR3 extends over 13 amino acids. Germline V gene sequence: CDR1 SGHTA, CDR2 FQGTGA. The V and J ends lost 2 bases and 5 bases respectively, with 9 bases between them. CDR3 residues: CASSLSSQETQYF. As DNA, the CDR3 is TGTGCCAGCAGCTTATCGAGCCAGGAGACCCAGTACTTC. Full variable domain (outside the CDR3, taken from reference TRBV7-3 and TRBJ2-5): GAGVSQTPSNKVTEKGKYVELRCDPISGHTALYWYRQSLGQGPEFLIYFQGTGAADDSGLPNDRFFAVRPEGSVSTLKIQRTERGDSAVYLCASSLSSQETQYFGPGTRLLVL.

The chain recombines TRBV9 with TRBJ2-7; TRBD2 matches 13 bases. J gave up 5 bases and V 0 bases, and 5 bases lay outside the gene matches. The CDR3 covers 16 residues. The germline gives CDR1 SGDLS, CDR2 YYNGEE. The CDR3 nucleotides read TGTGCCAGCAGCGTAGGGACTAGCGGGAGATACGACGAGCAGTACTTC. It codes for CASSVGTSGRYDEQYF.

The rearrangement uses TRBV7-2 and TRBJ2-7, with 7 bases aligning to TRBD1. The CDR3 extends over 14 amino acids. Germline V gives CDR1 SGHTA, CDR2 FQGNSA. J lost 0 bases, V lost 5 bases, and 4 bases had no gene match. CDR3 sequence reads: CASSPRQGSYEQYF. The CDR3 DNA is TGTGCCAGCAGCCCTCGACAGGGCTCCTACGAGCAGTACTTC.

DNA for the CDR3: TGTGCCAGCAGCTTGGCACCTTCTAGGGTCGGGGAGCTGTTTTTT. Amino acids: CASSLAPSRVGELFF. The chain combines TRBV5-6 with TRBJ2-2; no clear D gene. V lost 0 bases and J lost 7, with 13 bases in between. The germline CDR1 and CDR2 sequences are SGHDT and YYEEEE. This CDR3 contains 15 residues.

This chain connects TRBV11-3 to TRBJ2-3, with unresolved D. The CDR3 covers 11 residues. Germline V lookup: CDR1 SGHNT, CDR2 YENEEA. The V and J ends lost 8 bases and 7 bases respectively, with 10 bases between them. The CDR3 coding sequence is TGTGCCAGCCGGGCCCGCCATACGCAGTATTTT. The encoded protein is CASRARHTQYF.

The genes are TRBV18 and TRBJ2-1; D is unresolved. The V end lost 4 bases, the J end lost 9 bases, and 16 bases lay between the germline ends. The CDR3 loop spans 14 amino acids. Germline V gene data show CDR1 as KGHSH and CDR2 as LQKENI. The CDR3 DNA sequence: TGTGCCAGCTCACGGGTAGAGCACTTTGGTGAGCAGTTCTTC. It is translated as CASSRVEHFGEQFF.

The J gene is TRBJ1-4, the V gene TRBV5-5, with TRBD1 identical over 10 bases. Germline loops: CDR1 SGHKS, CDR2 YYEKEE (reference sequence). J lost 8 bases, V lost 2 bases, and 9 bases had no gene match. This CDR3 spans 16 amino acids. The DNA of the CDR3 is TGTGCCAGCAGCTTTATTCCGGGACAGGGGACCGAAAAACTGTTTTTT. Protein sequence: CASSFIPGQGTEKLFF.